The 27 T cell receptor beta chains below come from one sample, sequenced in a study of cytomegalovirus exposure and HLA in healthy donors (dated by TCRdb to 2016 to 2017). Receptor amplification or capture employed the immunoSEQ multiplex PCR assay. For the multiplex PCR, a mixture combining 60 forward primers for TCR Vbeta segments and 13 reverse primers for TCR Jbeta segments was used. TCRdb obtained this table from immuneACCESS and retained in-frame rearrangements with V and J assigned. These tables miss some clones; where compared with another copy, unresolved V genes account for less than half of the shortfall, and the remainder is unexplained. The table kept for this sample lists 160,000 or so clones. The top ten clones comprise roughly 1.9% of the sample. Material: PBMCs. Receptor source: a man younger than 45 in good health and CMV-seronegative.

The chain has TRBV6-5 and TRBJ1-1, with 8 bases identical to TRBD1. CDR3 size: 15 residues. V was pared by 6 bases and J by 0 bases, with 6 bases of the junction left unmatched. The germline CDR1 and CDR2 sequences are MNHEY and SVGAGI. As DNA, the CDR3 is TGTGCCAGCAGCCAATCGGGACAGGTGAACACTGAAGCTTTCTTT. It is translated as CASSQSGQVNTEAFF.

The rearrangement joins TRBV7-9 to TRBJ2-1, with 7 positions matching TRBD2. The CDR3 runs to 14 residues. The germline CDR1 and CDR2 sequences are SEHNR and FQNEAQ (reference sequence). Trimming took 3 bases from V and 7 from J; bases not matched to a gene: 6. The CDR3 coding sequence is TGTGCCAGCAGCTTCGGCGGGAGCCGGAATGAGCAGTTCTTC. Amino acids: CASSFGGSRNEQFF. Using reference TRBV7-9 and TRBJ2-1 for the parts outside the CDR3, the full variable domain is DTGVSQNPRHKITKRGQNVTFRCDPISEHNRLYWYRQTLGQGPEFLTYFQNEAQLEKSRLLSDRFSAERPKGSFSTLEIQRTEQGDSAMYLCASSFGGSRNEQFFGPGTRLTVL.

The CDR3 nucleotides read TGTGCCAGCAGCGGGGCCTCCTACAATGAGCAGTTCTTC. This sequence encodes CASSGASYNEQFF. The V call is TRBV9, the J call TRBJ2-1, with no clear D. V lost 3 bases, J lost 0 bases, and 4 bases lay in between. The germline CDR1 and CDR2 sequences are SGDLS and YYNGEE. The CDR3 has 13 amino acids.

The V call is TRBV10-1, the J call TRBJ2-7; D possibly corresponds to TRBD1 (6 bases). V shed 9 bases and J shed 4 bases, with 16 bases lying between them. Germline V lookup: CDR1 WNHNN, CDR2 SYGVQD (reference sequence). This CDR3 has 13 residues. For the CDR3, the DNA is TGCGCCAGTGCTAACAGGGTTGGGTACGAGCAGTACTTC. Protein: CASANRVGYEQYF.

This chain joins TRBV12-5 and TRBJ2-3, with 7 bases that match TRBD1. The CDR3 totals 16 residues. V shed 1 base, J shed 0 bases, and the junction held 4 bases outside the gene matches. Per the germline V gene, CDR1 is LGHNT and CDR2 is FRNRAP. CDR3 loop: CASGLATGSSTDTQYF. The CDR3 DNA reads TGTGCTAGTGGTTTGGCGACAGGGAGTAGCACAGATACGCAGTATTTT.

The chain uses TRBV15 and TRBJ1-1; a possible D gene is TRBD1 (6 bases). Germline V gene sequence: CDR1 LNHNV, CDR2 YYDKDF (reference sequence). V lost 0 bases and J lost 2, with 13 bases in between. The CDR3 sequence is 16 residues long. The CDR3 nucleotides read TGTGCCACCAGCAGAGATAGGATGACAGGCAACACTGAAGCTTTCTTT. This sequence encodes CATSRDRMTGNTEAFF. Complete variable domain (other parts from reference TRBV15 and TRBJ1-1): DAMVIQNPRYQVTQFGKPVTLSCSQTLNHNVMYWYQQKSSQAPKLLFHYYDKDFNNEADTPDNFQSRRPNTSFCFLDIRSPGLGDTAMYLCATSRDRMTGNTEAFFGQGTRLTVV.

The chain carries TRBV5-1 and TRBJ2-3, with TRBD1 as a possible D gene (5 bases). The CDR3 is made up of 15 amino acids. V was pared by 0 bases and J by 2 bases, with 10 bases between. CDR1 SGHRS and CDR2 YFSETQ come from the germline V gene. The DNA of the CDR3 is TGCGCCAGCAGCTTGGATGACAGTATCACAGATACGCAGTATTTT. It encodes CASSLDDSITDTQYF.

The rearrangement links TRBV18 to TRBJ1-2; D is unclear. The CDR3 length is 16 residues. Trimming stripped 5 bases from V and 8 bases from J, with 24 bases between. Germline V gene sequence: CDR1 KGHSH, CDR2 LQKENI. The CDR3 is CASSATETGPPGGYTF. CDR3 coding DNA: TGTGCCAGCTCAGCTACAGAAACCGGCCCGCCGGGGGGCTACACCTTC.

The J gene is TRBJ2-7, the V gene TRBV29-1; TRBD1 might be the D (5 bases). This CDR3 comprises 14 residues. Per the germline V gene, CDR1 is SQVTM and CDR2 is ANQGSEA. V lost 1 base, J lost 6 bases, and 16 bases lay in between. The CDR3 DNA reads as TGCAGCGTTGAAGTTGGTCGGCAAGGGGTCGAGCAGTACTTC. This gives the protein CSVEVGRQGVEQYF.

This chain uses TRBV5-1 with TRBJ2-6, with D perhaps matching TRBD1 (6 bases). The CDR3 has 15 amino acids. Trimming cost V 4 bases and J 2 bases, with 10 bases left between them. The germline V gene has CDR1 SGHRS and CDR2 YFSETQ. The CDR3 nucleotides are TGCGCCAGCAGCGCCACAGGGACTGGGGCCAACGTCCTGACTTTC. Its translation: CASSATGTGANVLTF.

V is TRBV5-4 and J is TRBJ2-2, with TRBD2 matching over 7 bases. The V gene end was trimmed by 3 bases and the J gene end by 2 bases; junction bases not matched to a gene: 4. Germline CDR1 and CDR2: SGHNT and YYREEE (reference sequence). The CDR3 has 15 amino acids. CDR3: CASSSGRGNTGELFF. The CDR3 bases are TGTGCCAGCAGCTCGGGGAGGGGAAACACCGGGGAGCTGTTTTTT.

V gene TRBV29-1 combines with J gene TRBJ2-4, with D perhaps TRBD1 (6 bases). This CDR3 region has 14 residues. Trimming left V 7 bases short and J 0 bases short, with 13 bases between. Germline loops: CDR1 SQVTM, CDR2 ANQGSEA. The CDR3, as DNA: TGCAGCGCGAGGACAGAGCTAGCCAAAAACATTCAGTACTTC. Its protein product is CSARTELAKNIQYF. Variable domain in full (rest from reference TRBV29-1 and TRBJ2-4): SAVISQKPSRDICQRGTSLTIQCQVDSQVTMMFWYRQQPGQSLTLIATANQGSEATYESGFVIDKFPISRPNLTFSTLTVSNMSPEDSSIYLCSARTELAKNIQYFGAGTRLSVL.

The genes are TRBV5-1 and TRBJ1-1; D remains unclear. CDR1 and CDR2 from the germline V gene are SGHRS and YFSETQ. Between the trimmed V and J ends, which lost 4 bases and 2 bases, there was a span of 9 bases. The CDR3 loop spans 13 amino acids. The CDR3 spells CASSLSRNTEAFF. CDR3 in DNA: TGCGCCAGCAGCCTGAGCCGAAACACTGAAGCTTTCTTT.

The chain combines TRBV7-2 with TRBJ1-3; TRBD1 agrees at 7 bases. Germline V gene lookup returns CDR1 SGHTA and CDR2 FQGNSA. The CDR3 covers 14 residues. J lost 1 base, V lost 5 bases, and 2 bases had no gene match. The CDR3 sequence is CASSPTGSGNTIYF. The DNA for the CDR3 is TGTGCCAGCAGCCCGACAGGGTCTGGAAACACCATATATTTT. Supplemented by reference TRBV7-2 and TRBJ1-3, the full variable domain reads GAGVSQSPSNKVTEKGKDVELRCDPISGHTALYWYRQSLGQGLEFLIYFQGNSAPDKSGLPSDRFSAERTGGSVSTLTIQRTQQEDSAVYLCASSPTGSGNTIYFGEGSWLTVV.

The chain employs TRBV6-4 and TRBJ2-2; D call uncertain. The ends were cut back, 9 bases at V and 5 bases at J, with 16 bases in the middle. CDR1 and CDR2 from the germline V gene are MRHNA and SNTAGT. The CDR3 totals 14 residues. The CDR3 spells CASRQQVQTGELFF. The CDR3 nucleotides are TGTGCCAGTCGGCAACAAGTACAGACCGGGGAGCTGTTTTTT.

The V and J genes are TRBV5-1 and TRBJ2-3, with TRBD2 matching over 9 bases. V lost 2 bases to trimming and J lost 2 bases; unmatched junction nucleotides: 3. The CDR3 runs to 15 residues. CDR1 is SGHRS, CDR2 YFSETQ, per germline. This CDR3 is CASSFLAGHTDTQYF. The CDR3 bases are TGCGCCAGCAGCTTTCTAGCGGGACACACAGATACGCAGTATTTT. Full variable domain (rest looked up from reference TRBV5-1 and TRBJ2-3): KAGVTQTPRYLIKTRGQQVTLSCSPISGHRSVSWYQQTPGQGLQFLFEYFSETQRNKGNFPGRFSGRQFSNSRSEMNVSTLELGDSALYLCASSFLAGHTDTQYFGPGTRLTVL.

The chain uses TRBV9 and TRBJ2-2; unclear D gene. V dropped 4 bases and J dropped 0 bases, with 7 bases sitting between them. Germline loops: CDR1 SGDLS, CDR2 YYNGEE. CDR3 length: 14 residues. The CDR3 DNA reads as TGTGCCAGCAGCTCCGACTCGAACACCGGGGAGCTGTTTTTT. It is translated as CASSSDSNTGELFF. The whole variable domain, remainder taken from reference TRBV9 and TRBJ2-2, is DSGVTQTPKHLITATGQRVTLRCSPRSGDLSVYWYQQSLDQGLQFLIQYYNGEERAKGNILERFSAQQFPDLHSELNLSSLELGDSALYFCASSSDSNTGELFFGEGSRLTVL.

The J gene is TRBJ1-2, the V gene TRBV7-9; possibly TRBD1 for D (6 bases). The germline CDR1 and CDR2 sequences are SEHNR and FQNEAQ (reference sequence). The V and J ends lost 9 bases and 3 bases respectively, with 26 bases between them. CDR3 length: 17 amino acids. The CDR3 loop reads CASDTTRQGWADYGYTF. For the CDR3, the DNA is TGTGCCAGTGATACTACCCGCCAGGGGTGGGCGGACTATGGCTACACCTTC.

This chain uses TRBV5-5 with TRBJ1-1; D is ambiguous. The CDR3 extends over 13 amino acids. Germline V CDR1 and CDR2: SGHKS, YYEKEE (reference sequence). The V end lost 0 bases, the J end lost 10 bases, and 13 bases lay between the germline ends. The CDR3 region has the DNA TGTGCCAGCAGCTTGGAGGGAGAATCTACAGCTTTCTTT. This encodes CASSLEGESTAFF.

This chain connects TRBV6-5 to TRBJ1-2; 12 bases line up with TRBD1. Germline-derived CDR1 and CDR2 are MNHEY and SVGAGI. Unmatched junction bases numbered 9, after V lost 8 bases and J lost 5 bases. The CDR3 totals 15 residues. The CDR3 nucleotides read TGTGCCAGCCTCGATTGGGGACAGGGGGCTTATGGCTACACCTTC. This codes for CASLDWGQGAYGYTF.

The rearrangement links TRBV30 to TRBJ2-1; no definite D call. The CDR3 length is 11 residues. The germline gives CDR1 GTSNPN, CDR2 SVGIG (reference sequence). The V end was cut by 2 bases, the J end by 8 bases, with 7 bases between. In nucleotides, the CDR3 is TGTGCCTGGAGTAGCGTAGATGAGCAGTTCTTC. Its translation is CAWSSVDEQFF. The variable domain in full, with the rest retrieved from reference TRBV30 and TRBJ2-1, is SQTIHQWPATLVQPVGSPLSLECTVEGTSNPNLYWYRQAAGRGLQLLFYSVGIGQISSEVPQNLSASRPQDRQFILSSKKLLLSDSGFYLCAWSSVDEQFFGPGTRLTVL.

The CDR3 here is CSVAPGGQQETQYF. The CDR3 DNA reads TGCAGCGTTGCTCCCGGGGGGCAGCAAGAGACCCAGTACTTC. V usage is TRBV29-1 and J usage is TRBJ2-5, with D possibly TRBD2 on 7 matching bases. The CDR3 is 14 residues long. Trimming shortened V by 4 bases and J by 2 bases, and 14 bases separated the two germline ends. Germline-derived CDR1 and CDR2 are SQVTM and ANQGSEA.

CDR3 coding DNA: TGTGCTAGTGGTTTGCCAGACTCCCAACCGAGCACAGATACGCAGTATTTT. Translation: CASGLPDSQPSTDTQYF. The V gene is TRBV12-5, the J gene TRBJ2-3; D is ambiguous. The CDR3 sequence is 17 residues long. The V end lost 2 bases, the J end lost 0 bases, and 15 bases lay between the germline ends. CDR1 LGHNT and CDR2 FRNRAP come from the germline V gene.

The chain carries TRBV4-1 and TRBJ1-2, with 9 bases fitting TRBD1. The CDR3 is made up of 15 amino acids. V gave up 3 bases and J gave up 2 bases; unmatched junction bases: 4. Germline lookup yields CDR1 MGHRA and CDR2 YSYEKL. The CDR3 here is CASSHPGTGNYGYTF. In DNA form, the CDR3 reads TGCGCCAGCAGCCACCCCGGGACAGGGAACTATGGCTACACCTTC.

The V and J genes are TRBV7-7 and TRBJ2-3; 8 nucleotides align to TRBD1. After removal of 4 bases from V and 5 bases from J, the junction contained 2 bases not matched to a gene. Germline V gives CDR1 SSHAT, CDR2 FNYEAQ (reference sequence). The CDR3 consists of 13 residues. CDR3 amino acids: CASSSTGGDTQYF. The DNA for the CDR3 is TGTGCCAGCAGCTCAACAGGGGGAGATACGCAGTATTTT. Full variable domain (rest looked up from reference TRBV7-7 and TRBJ2-3): GAGVSQSPRYKVTKRGQDVTLRCDPISSHATLYWYQQALGQGPEFLTYFNYEAQPDKSGLPSDRFSAERPEGSISTLTIQRTEQRDSAMYRCASSSTGGDTQYFGPGTRLTVL.

The V call is TRBV11-2, the J call TRBJ2-3; D unclear. Germline V gives CDR1 SGHAT, CDR2 FQNNGV. This CDR3 has 17 residues. Trimming took 5 bases from V and 1 from J, leaving 19 bases between them. The CDR3 nucleotides read TGTGCCAGCAGCCTCCACCCCTTTCCGTCAGGCACAGATACGCAGTATTTT. It is translated as CASSLHPFPSGTDTQYF.

The chain couples TRBV28 to TRBJ2-5, with 7 positions matching TRBD2. Germline trimming cut 2 bases from V and 5 bases from J; bases unmatched to any gene: 5. The CDR3 covers 14 residues. The V gene's germline CDR1 is MDHEN and CDR2 SYDVKM. This CDR3 reads CASSLGEGRETQYF. CDR3 in DNA: TGTGCCAGCAGTTTAGGGGAGGGGAGGGAGACCCAGTACTTC.